The 15 T cell receptor beta chains reported below all come from one sample, sequenced in a study of blood T cell repertoires in COVID-19. Using immunoSEQ multiplex PCR, the repertoire was profiled, and TCRdb retains in-frame clones only, with some absent. This repertoire shows tens of thousands of clones, approximately 91% found once; its top ten account for approximately 12%. The sequencing sample was made of peripheral blood. These TCRs come from a man in his 70s with active or convalescent COVID-19.

The chain has TRBV10-2 and TRBJ1-2, with TRBD1 matching 7 bases. The CDR3 extends over 16 amino acids. Germline values: CDR1 WSHSY, CDR2 SAAADI. V gave up 8 bases and J gave up 5 bases; unmatched junction bases: 17. This CDR3 is CASGGDSSFTGYGYTF. For the CDR3, the DNA is TGCGCCAGCGGAGGGGACAGTTCTTTTACGGGGTATGGCTACACCTTC.

The chain is built from TRBV6-6 and TRBJ2-7, with unresolved D. Germline V gene sequence: CDR1 MNHNY, CDR2 SVGAGI (reference sequence). CDR3 length: 13 amino acids. V shed 6 bases and J shed 2 bases, with 11 bases lying between them. Here the CDR3 DNA reads TGTGCCAGCAGACAACCGAAAACCTACGAGCAGTACTTC. It translates to CASRQPKTYEQYF.

This chain uses TRBV19 with TRBJ1-4; D ambiguous. The CDR3 is made up of 14 amino acids. Trimming removed 5 bases from V and 4 bases from J, with 11 bases in between. Germline-derived CDR1 and CDR2 are LNHDA and SQIVND (reference sequence). The DNA for the CDR3 is TGTGCCAGTAGTCCCCGACACCTTAATGAAAAACTGTTTTTT. This translates into CASSPRHLNEKLFF.

This chain links TRBV10-3 with TRBJ1-6; the match to TRBD1 covers 7 bases. The V gene end was trimmed by 0 bases and the J gene end by 7 bases; junction bases not matched to a gene: 3. Germline V gene data show CDR1 as ENHRY and CDR2 as SYGVKD. The CDR3 runs 15 residues. CDR3 in amino acids: CAISESRQGNSPLHF. CDR3 DNA: TGTGCCATCAGTGAGTCCCGACAGGGAAATTCACCCCTCCACTTT.

CDR3 amino acids: CASLGGGGQPQHF. DNA for the CDR3: TGTGCCAGTTTGGGGGGGGGTGGTCAGCCCCAGCATTTT. The V call is TRBV19, the J call TRBJ1-5; maybe TRBD1 (5 bases). The CDR3 covers 13 residues. V shed 8 bases and J shed 6 bases, with 14 bases lying between them. In germline, CDR1 is LNHDA, CDR2 SQIVND (reference sequence).

V gene TRBV19 combines with J gene TRBJ2-1; no firm D call. In germline, CDR1 is LNHDA, CDR2 SQIVND (reference sequence). The CDR3 extends over 15 amino acids. V was cut by 10 bases and J by 0 bases, with 16 bases left in between. The CDR3 reads CATSWSDSSYNEQFF. DNA for the CDR3: TGTGCCACCTCGTGGTCCGATAGCTCCTACAATGAGCAGTTCTTC.

The chain recombines TRBV5-1 with TRBJ2-7; 9 nucleotides agree with TRBD1. The CDR3 consists of 14 residues. Trimming took 0 bases from V and 4 from J; bases not matched to a gene: 2. CDR1 is SGHRS, CDR2 YFSETQ, per germline. The DNA of the CDR3 is TGCGCCAGCAGCTTGGCTGGGACAGGGTACGAGCAGTACTTC. It specifies CASSLAGTGYEQYF.

CDR3 sequence: CASSDRGRWNTEAFF. The CDR3 DNA reads TGTGCCAGCAGTGACAGGGGGCGGTGGAACACTGAAGCTTTCTTT. This sequence joins TRBV2 and TRBJ1-1; 8 nucleotides agree with TRBD1. The CDR3 spans 15 residues. Trimming cost V 3 bases and J 1 base; bases outside gene matches: 4. Germline V gene sequence: CDR1 SNHLY, CDR2 FYNNEI.

The chain joins TRBV24-1 to TRBJ2-7; 10 bases match TRBD1. Germline CDR1 is KGHDR and CDR2 is SFDVKD. Unmatched junction bases numbered 15, after V lost 5 bases and J lost 9 bases. This CDR3 contains 16 residues. CDR3 sequence reads: CATSAGDRGGERGQYF. The CDR3 coding sequence is TGTGCCACCAGTGCCGGGGACAGGGGCGGTGAGCGTGGGCAGTACTTC.

The chain is built from TRBV2 and TRBJ1-2; TRBD1 might be the D (5 bases). From germline, CDR1 is SNHLY and CDR2 FYNNEI. V was cut by 1 base and J by 4 bases, with 7 bases left in between. The CDR3 extends over 13 amino acids. CDR3 residues: CASSEGRVYGYTF. DNA for the CDR3: TGTGCCAGCAGTGAAGGCAGGGTCTATGGCTACACCTTC.

This sequence joins TRBV7-2 and TRBJ1-4, with D uncertain. The ends were cut back, 0 bases at V and 8 bases at J, with 10 bases in the middle. This CDR3 contains 14 residues. Germline lookup yields CDR1 SGHTA and CDR2 FQGNSA. In DNA form, the CDR3 reads TGTGCCAGCAGCTTAGCGCTCAACGGGGAAAAACTGTTTTTT. The encoded protein is CASSLALNGEKLFF. Drawing the rest from reference TRBV7-2 and TRBJ1-4, the complete variable domain is GAGVSQSPSNKVTEKGKDVELRCDPISGHTALYWYRQSLGQGLEFLIYFQGNSAPDKSGLPSDRFSAERTGGSVSTLTIQRTQQEDSAVYLCASSLALNGEKLFFGSGTQLSVL.

This clone was detected only once. The chain couples TRBV20-1 to TRBJ1-2, with no clear D. Looked up from germline, CDR1 is DFQATT and CDR2 is SNEGSKA (reference sequence). The CDR3 is 9 amino acids. The CDR3 nucleotides are TGCAGGGGGAGCTATGGCTACACCTTC. The encoded protein is CRGSYGYTF.

The chain couples TRBV6-5 to TRBJ1-1; TRBD1 might be the D (5 bases). CDR3 length: 16 residues. Trimming took off 0 bases at V and 4 bases at J, with 15 bases between the two ends. Germline V lookup: CDR1 MNHEY, CDR2 SVGAGI. CDR3 sequence (DNA): TGTGCCAGCAGTTACTCAGTGGGGGAGGTTGCCACTGAAGCTTTCTTT. As protein: CASSYSVGEVATEAFF.

The CDR3 DNA reads TGTGCCAGCAGCCAAGATTGGAGGGACAGCTATGGCTACACCTTC. Its protein is CASSQDWRDSYGYTF. This chain connects TRBV4-2 to TRBJ1-2, with 7 bases identical to TRBD1. CDR1 LGHNA and CDR2 YNFKEQ come from the germline V gene. The CDR3 is made up of 15 amino acids. Germline trimming cut 0 bases from V and 4 bases from J; bases unmatched to any gene: 5.

The chain has TRBV2 and TRBJ1-2; D not resolved. CDR3 length: 14 amino acids. V was pared by 6 bases and J by 4 bases, with 15 bases between. From germline, CDR1 is SNHLY and CDR2 FYNNEI. The chain's CDR3 is CASSDTAVSYGYTF. In DNA, the CDR3 is TGTGCCAGCAGCGACACCGCTGTCAGCTATGGCTACACCTTC. The variable domain in full, with the rest retrieved from reference TRBV2 and TRBJ1-2, is EPEVTQTPSHQVTQMGQEVILRCVPISNHLYFYWYRQILGQKVEFLVSFYNNEISEKSEIFDDQFSVERPDGSNFTLKIRSTKLEDSAMYFCASSDTAVSYGYTFGSGTRLTVV.